These T cell receptor beta chains were read from a single sample in a study of cytomegalovirus exposure and HLA in healthy donors. The data were produced by immunoSEQ multiplex PCR, yet TCRdb's version contains in-frame clones alone and is incomplete. The sample holds 38,000 or so clones. Sequencing was carried out using PBMCs. These receptor sequences come from a man aged 25-45 years in good health and CMV-seronegative. The CDR3 runs from the conserved cysteine through the conserved F or W. The D gene is left open where the match is weak.

12	NA	TRBJ1-3	TRBV6-5	TGTGCCAGCAGTTTAGACAGAAACACCATATATTTT	CASSLDRNTIYF
19	NA	TRBJ1-1	TRBV19	TGTGCCAGTAGTCTCCCCCCCTGGAGGGCAGCACCCATGAACACTGAAGCTTTCTTT	CASSLPPWRAAPMNTEAFF
14	NA	TRBJ1-5	TRBV2	TGTGCCAGCAGTGCGGAGGGTACCCGTCAGCCCCAGCATTTT	CASSAEGTRQPQHF
11	NA	TRBJ1-2	TRBV29-1	TGCAGCGTTGGAGGGTTTGATGGCTACACCTTC	CSVGGFDGYTF
18	TRBD2	TRBJ2-3	TRBV9	TGTGCCAGCAGCGTAGCACCCGGGACTAGCGGGGTGACAGATACGCAGTATTTT	CASSVAPGTSGVTDTQYF
16	TRBD2	TRBJ2-7	TRBV11-3	TGTGCCAGCAGCTTGGTGGATGGGACTACCGCCTACGAGCAGTACTTC	CASSLVDGTTAYEQYF
13	NA	TRBJ2-1	TRBV7-3	TGTGCCAGCAGCTTAAAGTCGAGCAATGAGCAGTTCTTC	CASSLKSSNEQFF
15	NA	TRBJ1-4	TRBV7-6	TGTGCCAGCAGCCCGCAGGGGCCGGCTAATGAAAAACTGTTTTTT	CASSPQGPANEKLFF
14	NA	TRBJ1-1	TRBV25-1	TGTGCCAGCGAAGGGGTAGGGGGGGCCGCTGAAGCTTTCTTT	CASEGVGGAAEAFF
17	TRBD2	TRBJ2-2	TRBV4-3	TGCGCCAGCAGCCAAGTTGCGGGGGGCATGGTCACCGGGGAGCTGTTTTTT	CASSQVAGGMVTGELFF
15	TRBD1	TRBJ2-7	TRBV7-2	TGTGCCAGCAGCTTAGCCGGGACAGGGACTCAAGAGCAGTACTTC	CASSLAGTGTQEQYF
13	NA	TRBJ1-1	TRBV12-5	TGTGCTAGTGGTTTGGTTTTCAGTACTGAAGCTTTCTTT	CASGLVFSTEAFF
13	NA	TRBJ1-1	TRBV7-9	TGTGCCAGCAGCTACAACAGGGACACTGAAGCTTTCTTT	CASSYNRDTEAFF
13	TRBD1	TRBJ1-5	TRBV19	TGTGCCAGCCAAGGACAGGGTGGCCAGCCCCAGCATTTT	CASQGQGGQPQHF
14	NA	TRBJ1-4	TRBV25-1	TGTGCCAGCAGTCCCGAGGGTTATAATGAAAAACTGTTTTTT	CASSPEGYNEKLFF
14	TRBD1	TRBJ1-6	TRBV19	TGTGCCAGTACTACCACAGGGGAGAATTCACCCCTCCACTTT	CASTTTGENSPLHF
15	TRBD2	TRBJ2-1	TRBV25-1	TGTGCCAGCAGTCCTAGCGGGTGGTCCGACAATGAGCAGTTCTTC	CASSPSGWSDNEQFF
15	TRBD2	TRBJ2-7	TRBV9	TGTGCCAGCAGCGCCGGACTAGGTGAAAGGAACGAGCAGTACTTC	CASSAGLGERNEQYF
16	TRBD2	TRBJ2-2	TRBV7-6	TGTGCCAGCTGGGGACTAGCGGGAGACGAGGGCGGGGAGCTGTTTTTT	CASWGLAGDEGGELFF
13	NA	TRBJ1-1	TRBV10-2	TGCGCCAGCAGTGAGGGGGCGAACACTGAAGCTTTCTTT	CASSEGANTEAFF
14	NA	TRBJ1-2	TRBV5-8	TGTGCCAGCAGCTTGGTGGCACCCTTCTATGGCTACACCTTC	CASSLVAPFYGYTF
17	TRBD1	TRBJ2-4	TRBV9	TGTGCCAGCAGCAGCAACCACAGGGGGCGCAGCAAAAACATTCAGTACTTC	CASSSNHRGRSKNIQYF
16	TRBD1	TRBJ1-5	TRBV7-6	TGTGCCAGCAGCTCGGGACAGGGAGGAAGCAATCAGCCCCAGCATTTT	CASSSGQGGSNQPQHF
15	TRBD1	TRBJ1-2	TRBV5-1	TGCGCCAGCAGCTTGAACAGGGGGGCCAACTATGGCTACACCTTC	CASSLNRGANYGYTF
14	TRBD2	TRBJ2-1	TRBV27	TGTGCCACCCGAGCGGGAGGGCCACACAATGAGCAGTTCTTC	CATRAGGPHNEQFF
14	TRBD2	TRBJ2-7	TRBV6-6	TGTGCCAGCAGCGCACTAGCGGCAAGGTACGAGCAGTACTTC	CASSALAARYEQYF
15	NA	TRBJ1-5	TRBV6-5	TGTGCCAGTAGGGCGGGGGCAGGGAGCAATCAGCCCCAGCATTTT	CASRAGAGSNQPQHF
13	NA	TRBJ1-5	TRBV30	TGTGCCTGGAGTGGTCCGGGTCCTCAGCCCCAGCATTTT	CAWSGPGPQPQHF
15	TRBD1	TRBJ1-2	TRBV5-4	TGTGCCAGCAGCACAGGAGGGGACAGGGCCTATGGCTACACCTTC	CASSTGGDRAYGYTF
17	TRBD2	TRBJ2-5	TRBV13	TGTGCCAGCAGCTTAGTAGGACTAGCGGGAGTGGAGGAGACCCAGTACTTC	CASSLVGLAGVEETQYF
16	NA	TRBJ2-7	TRBV5-5	TGTGCCAGCAGCTTTCTTTCCGGGACACCATCTTACGAGCAGTACTTC	CASSFLSGTPSYEQYF
17	TRBD2	TRBJ2-5	TRBV5-1	TGCGCCAGCAGCTTGATCCGGACTAGCGGGAGGTCGGAGACCCAGTACTTC	CASSLIRTSGRSETQYF
15	TRBD2	TRBJ2-5	TRBV4-2	TGTGCCAGCAGCCAAGAGCGGGGGGGCCAAGAGACCCAGTACTTC	CASSQERGGQETQYF
16	TRBD1	TRBJ2-7	TRBV7-2	TGTGCCAGCAGCTTAGTCATCAGGGGGAGCGCCTACGAGCAGTACTTC	CASSLVIRGSAYEQYF
15	TRBD2	TRBJ2-7	TRBV7-2	TGTGCCAGCAGCTTAGCGGGGGGGAGATTCAGCGAGCAGTACTTC	CASSLAGGRFSEQYF
16	TRBD2	TRBJ2-3	TRBV4-2	TGTGCCAGCAGCCAAGGGCGAGCGGGGAGCACAGATACGCAGTATTTT	CASSQGRAGSTDTQYF
16	NA	TRBJ1-4	TRBV27	TGTGCCAGCAGTCCTGGAGGGGTTGGCACTAATGAAAAACTGTTTTTT	CASSPGGVGTNEKLFF